The following is a T cell receptor (beta chain) sequence with its context. The sequenced cases were selected for having the highest brain T cell transcript signatures. TCRdb's table, derived via immunoSEQ multiplex PCR, lists solely in-frame clones and lacks some. The sample has approximately 77,000 clones; about 93% are singletons. These data belong to a study of brain T cells in children with intractable seizures. CDR1 MDHEN and CDR2 SYDVKM come from the germline V gene. The CDR3 is made up of 15 amino acids. V dropped 6 bases and J dropped 0 bases, with 12 bases sitting between them. Source: peripheral blood, taken at surgery. This receptor was obtained from a boy younger than two with tuberous sclerosis and intractable seizures. The chain carries TRBV28 and TRBJ1-5; D may be TRBD1 (6 bases). CDR3 in DNA: TGTGCCAGCAGACCGACAGGCTATAGCAATCAGCCCCAGCATTTT. Translating gives CASRPTGYSNQPQHF.